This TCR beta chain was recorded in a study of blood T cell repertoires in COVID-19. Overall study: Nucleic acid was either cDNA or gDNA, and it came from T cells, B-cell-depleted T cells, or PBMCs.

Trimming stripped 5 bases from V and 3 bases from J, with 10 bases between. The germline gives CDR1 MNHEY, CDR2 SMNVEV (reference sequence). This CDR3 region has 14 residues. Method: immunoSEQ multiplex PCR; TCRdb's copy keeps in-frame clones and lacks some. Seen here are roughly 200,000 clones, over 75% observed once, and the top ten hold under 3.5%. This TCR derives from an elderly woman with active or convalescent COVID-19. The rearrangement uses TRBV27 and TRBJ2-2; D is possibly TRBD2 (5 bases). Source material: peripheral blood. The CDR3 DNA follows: TGTGCCAGCAGTCTCGGACTCTACACCGGGGAGCTGTTTTTT. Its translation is CASSLGLYTGELFF.